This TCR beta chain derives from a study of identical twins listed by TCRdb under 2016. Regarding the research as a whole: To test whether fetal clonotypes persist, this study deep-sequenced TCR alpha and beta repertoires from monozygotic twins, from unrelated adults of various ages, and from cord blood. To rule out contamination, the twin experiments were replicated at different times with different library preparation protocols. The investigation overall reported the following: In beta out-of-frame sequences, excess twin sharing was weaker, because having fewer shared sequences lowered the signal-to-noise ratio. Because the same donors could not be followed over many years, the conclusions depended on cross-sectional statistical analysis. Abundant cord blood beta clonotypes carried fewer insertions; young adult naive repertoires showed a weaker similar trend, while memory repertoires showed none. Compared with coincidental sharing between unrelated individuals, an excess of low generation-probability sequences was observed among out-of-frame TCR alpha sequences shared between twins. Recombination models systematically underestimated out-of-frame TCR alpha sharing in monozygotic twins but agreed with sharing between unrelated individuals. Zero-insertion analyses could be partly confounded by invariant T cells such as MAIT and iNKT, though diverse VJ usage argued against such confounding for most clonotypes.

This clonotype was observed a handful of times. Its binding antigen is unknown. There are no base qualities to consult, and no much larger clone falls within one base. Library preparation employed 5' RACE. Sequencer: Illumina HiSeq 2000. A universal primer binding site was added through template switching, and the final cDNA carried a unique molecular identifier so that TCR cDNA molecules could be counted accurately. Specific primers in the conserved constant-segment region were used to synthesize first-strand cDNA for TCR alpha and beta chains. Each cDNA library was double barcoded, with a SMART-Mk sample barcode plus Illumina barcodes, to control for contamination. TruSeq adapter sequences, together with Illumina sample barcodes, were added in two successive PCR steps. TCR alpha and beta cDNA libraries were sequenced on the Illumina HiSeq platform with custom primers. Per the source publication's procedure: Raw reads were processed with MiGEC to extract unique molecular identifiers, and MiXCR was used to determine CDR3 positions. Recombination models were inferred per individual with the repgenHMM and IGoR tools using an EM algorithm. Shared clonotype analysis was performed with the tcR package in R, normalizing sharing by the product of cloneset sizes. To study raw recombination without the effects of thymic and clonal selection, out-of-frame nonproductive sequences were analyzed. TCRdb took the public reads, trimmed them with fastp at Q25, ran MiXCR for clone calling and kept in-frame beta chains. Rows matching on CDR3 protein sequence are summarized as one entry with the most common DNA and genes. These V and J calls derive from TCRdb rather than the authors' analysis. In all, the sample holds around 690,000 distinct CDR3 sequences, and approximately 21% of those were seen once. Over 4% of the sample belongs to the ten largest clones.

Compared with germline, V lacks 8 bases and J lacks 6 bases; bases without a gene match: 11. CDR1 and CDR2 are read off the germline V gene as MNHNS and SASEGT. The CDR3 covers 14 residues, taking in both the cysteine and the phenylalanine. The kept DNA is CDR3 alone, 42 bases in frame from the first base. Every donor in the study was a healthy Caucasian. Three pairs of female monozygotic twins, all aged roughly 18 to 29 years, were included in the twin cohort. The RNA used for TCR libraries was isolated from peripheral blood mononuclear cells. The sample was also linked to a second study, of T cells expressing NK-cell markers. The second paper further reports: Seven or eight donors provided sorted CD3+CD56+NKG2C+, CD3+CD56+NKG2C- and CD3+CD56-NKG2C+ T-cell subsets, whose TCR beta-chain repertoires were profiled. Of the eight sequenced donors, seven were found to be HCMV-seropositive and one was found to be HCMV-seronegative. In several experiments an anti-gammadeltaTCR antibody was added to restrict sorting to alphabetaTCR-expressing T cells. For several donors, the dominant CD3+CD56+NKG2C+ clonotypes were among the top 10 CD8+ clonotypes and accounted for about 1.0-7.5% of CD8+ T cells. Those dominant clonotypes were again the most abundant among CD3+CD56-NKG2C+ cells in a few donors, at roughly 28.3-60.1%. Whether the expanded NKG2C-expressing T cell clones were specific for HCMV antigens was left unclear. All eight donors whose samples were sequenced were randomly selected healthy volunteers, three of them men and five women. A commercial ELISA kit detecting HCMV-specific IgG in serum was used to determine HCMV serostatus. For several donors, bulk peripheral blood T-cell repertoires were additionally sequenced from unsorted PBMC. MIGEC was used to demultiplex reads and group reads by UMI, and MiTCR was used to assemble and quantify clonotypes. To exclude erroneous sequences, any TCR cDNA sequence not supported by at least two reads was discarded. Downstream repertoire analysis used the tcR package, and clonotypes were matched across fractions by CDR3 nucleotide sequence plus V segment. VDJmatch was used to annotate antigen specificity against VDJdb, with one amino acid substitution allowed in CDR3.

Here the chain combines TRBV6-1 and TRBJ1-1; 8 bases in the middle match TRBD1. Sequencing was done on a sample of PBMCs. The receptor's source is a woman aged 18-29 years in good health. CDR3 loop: CASCSLQGGAEAFF. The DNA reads TGTGCCAGCTGTAGTTTACAGGGGGGAGCTGAAGCTTTCTTT.